This T cell receptor beta chain came from a study of CD8 T cells in Susac syndrome. Germline loops: CDR1 LNHNV, CDR2 YYDKDF (reference sequence). Trimming removed 0 bases from V and 5 bases from J, with 17 bases in between. CDR3 length: 18 residues. Peripheral blood CD8+ and CD4+ T cells were profiled by TCR beta sequencing. An amount of RNA that ranged from about 0.45 to 1 ug was reverse transcribed with random hexamers. TCRdb analysed the immunoSEQ multiplex PCR reads with MiXCR anew, one entry per CDR3 protein. The repertoire holds 400,000 to 550,000 distinct CDR3 sequences, with 75% to 90% as singletons.

The V and J genes are TRBV15 and TRBJ1-6; D is unclear. The sample consisted of CD8+ T cells from PBMCs. This receptor was identified in a human donor with multiple sclerosis. The CDR3 is CATSRDSLLGANNSPLHF. In nucleotides, the CDR3 is TGTGCCACCAGCAGAGATTCCTTGCTCGGAGCGAATAATTCACCCCTCCACTTT. Supplemented by reference TRBV15 and TRBJ1-6, the full variable domain reads DAMVIQNPRYQVTQFGKPVTLSCSQTLNHNVMYWYQQKSSQAPKLLFHYYDKDFNNEADTPDNFQSRRPNTSFCFLDIRSPGLGDTAMYLCATSRDSLLGANNSPLHFGNGTRLTVT.